What follows are 15 T cell receptor beta chains derived from one specimen sequenced in a study of spatial heterogeneity in lung cancer. From the 5' RACE reads, TCRdb called clonotypes with MiXCR, one entry per CDR3 protein. The sample contains some 120,000 distinct CDR3 sequences, 12% of which appear only once. As to time point: blood at routine non-recurrence follow-up after resection. Whole RNA from tumor, nontumor lung or frozen PBMC was sequenced unsorted. Material: PBMCs, obtained at follow-up. The receptor set was obtained from a male donor with early-stage non-small cell lung cancer.

The chain joins TRBV5-1 to TRBJ2-7; a weak D match, TRBD1 (6 bases). Germline V CDR1 and CDR2: SGHRS, YFSETQ. Trimming removed 0 bases at V and 4 bases at J, with 11 bases between. CDR3 size: 14 residues. CDR3 coding DNA: TGCGCCAGCAGCTTGGGGGACACCCCGTACGAGCAGTACTTC. As protein: CASSLGDTPYEQYF.

This clonotype was recorded many times. CDR3 bases: TGTGCCAGCAGTTCCTTGTCCAGGGTTCTACGGTTCTTC. Translating it yields CASSSLSRVLRFF. This chain uses TRBV28 with TRBJ2-1; D perhaps matches TRBD1 (5 bases). The CDR3 sequence is 13 residues long. Germline V gene lookup returns CDR1 MDHEN and CDR2 SYDVKM. Trimming removed 4 bases from V and 15 bases from J, with 19 bases in between.

This clonotype was counted between two and nine times. V gene TRBV11-1 combines with J gene TRBJ2-2, with 7 bases fitting TRBD2. The CDR3 totals 15 residues. Per germline, CDR1 SGHAT and CDR2 FQDESV (reference sequence). The trim removed 4 bases at V and 0 bases at J, leaving 2 bases unmatched. This CDR3 is CASSSRGANTGELFF. The CDR3 DNA reads TGTGCCAGCAGCTCTCGGGGGGCGAACACCGGGGAGCTGTTTTTT.

This clonotype has ten or more counts. This chain links TRBV29-1 with TRBJ2-5; D tentatively reads TRBD1 or TRBD2 (5 bases each). Trimming removed 4 bases from V and 7 bases from J, with 22 bases in between. The V gene's germline CDR1 is SQVTM and CDR2 ANQGSEA. The CDR3 sequence is 15 residues long. The DNA of the CDR3 is TGCAGCGTTGTTGGGACGGGCCAGCCTTGGGGGACCCAGTACTTC. This sequence encodes CSVVGTGQPWGTQYF.

At least ten counts were recorded for this clonotype. This chain uses TRBV5-1 with TRBJ2-3; a weak D match, TRBD2 (5 bases). The CDR3 is made up of 14 amino acids. CDR1 and CDR2 from the germline V gene are SGHRS and YFSETQ. V shed 1 base and J shed 5 bases, with 11 bases lying between them. In DNA form, the CDR3 reads TGCGCCAGCAGCTTGCCTGGGGAGAGAGATACGCAGTATTTT. Its translation is CASSLPGERDTQYF.

The table lists this clonotype with a few counts. This chain links TRBV27 with TRBJ1-6; 7 bases are shared with TRBD1. The CDR3 extends over 15 amino acids. Germline CDR1 MNHEY, CDR2 SMNVEV (reference sequence). V was clipped by 3 bases and J by 7 bases; unmatched bases: 6. CDR3 amino acids: CASSLGDRYNSPLHF. The CDR3, as DNA: TGTGCCAGCAGTTTGGGGGACAGATACAATTCACCCCTCCACTTT.

This clonotype was seen more than once but under ten times. V usage is TRBV28 and J usage is TRBJ2-5; 9 nucleotides match TRBD1. Germline V gene data show CDR1 as MDHEN and CDR2 as SYDVKM. This CDR3 has 16 residues. The junction had 13 bases not matched to a gene; V was cut back by 6 bases and J by 5 bases. The CDR3 spells CASSSIGGTGLETQYF. The CDR3 nucleotides are TGTGCCAGCAGCTCGATAGGCGGGACAGGGCTGGAGACCCAGTACTTC.

To note about this clonotype: At one end the junction does not follow the germline gene, possibly because of a read error. The genes are TRBV5-1 and TRBJ1-6; TRBD1 might be the D (6 bases). The CDR3 runs to 17 residues. Germline loops: CDR1 SGHRS, CDR2 YFSETQ. The CDR3 region has the DNA TGCGTCAGCAGCTTGGGGGCAGGAAGCTCCTATAATTCACCCCTCCACTTT. Its protein product is CVSSLGAGSSYNSPLHF.

The chain is built from TRBV6-4 and TRBJ2-3, with 12 positions matching TRBD2. The V gene's germline CDR1 is MRHNA and CDR2 SNTAGT. After removal of 8 bases from V and 4 bases from J, the junction contained 7 bases not matched to a gene. The CDR3 has 15 residues. CDR3 bases: TGTGCCAGCGCTTTGACTAGCGGGGGAGCAGATACGCAGTATTTT. It specifies CASALTSGGADTQYF.

There are a few counts of this clonotype. The genes are TRBV5-1 and TRBJ2-3; D remains unclear. Trimming pared 0 bases from V and 3 bases from J, leaving 5 bases between. From germline, CDR1 is SGHRS and CDR2 YFSETQ. This CDR3 has 13 residues. The CDR3 protein is CASSLEWTDTQYF. The CDR3 DNA reads TGCGCCAGCAGCTTGGAGTGGACAGATACGCAGTATTTT.

The chain joins TRBV7-3 to TRBJ1-1, with D tentatively TRBD1 (6 bases). This CDR3 comprises 15 residues. The germline V gene has CDR1 SGHTA and CDR2 FQGTGA. With 2 bases removed from V and 2 bases from J, the gap between germline ends came to 12 bases. The CDR3 loop reads CASSLAGGGNTEAFF. The CDR3, as DNA: TGTGCCAGCAGCTTAGCGGGAGGGGGAAACACTGAAGCTTTCTTT.

At least ten counts were recorded for this clonotype. The chain has TRBV27 and TRBJ1-1; D is perhaps TRBD1 (5 bases). Per the germline V gene, CDR1 is MNHEY and CDR2 is SMNVEV (reference sequence). The ends were cut back, 3 bases at V and 1 base at J, with 9 bases in the middle. The CDR3 has 14 residues. The CDR3 spells CASSFLQGNTEAFF. CDR3 coding DNA: TGTGCCAGCAGTTTCCTGCAGGGGAACACTGAAGCTTTCTTT.

This clonotype was counted between two and nine times. J is TRBJ2-2 and V is TRBV2; 15 nucleotides line up with TRBD2. CDR3 length: 17 amino acids. The V gene's germline CDR1 is SNHLY and CDR2 FYNNEI. J was trimmed by 3 bases and V by 5 bases; bases with no gene match: 4. The CDR3 DNA follows: TGTGCCAGCAGTAAGGGACTAGCGGGGGGCGACACCGGGGAGCTGTTTTTT. Translation gives CASSKGLAGGDTGELFF.

In its sample, this clonotype was seen a few times. The gene calls are TRBV7-9 and TRBJ2-7; D is unclear. Germline CDR1 reads SEHNR; CDR2 reads FQNEAQ (reference sequence). V lost 5 bases, J lost 3 bases, and 17 bases lay in between. The CDR3 totals 15 residues. The CDR3 region has the DNA TGTGCCAGCAGCCTGACCGACCGGGTCCTCTACGAGCAGTACTTC. Translated: CASSLTDRVLYEQYF.

The V gene is TRBV6-1, the J gene TRBJ2-7, with TRBD1 as a possible D gene (6 bases). Germline V CDR1 and CDR2: MNHNS, SASEGT. The V gene lost 2 bases and the J gene lost 1 base, with 15 bases spanning the gap. CDR3 size: 16 residues. CDR3 sequence (DNA): TGTGCCAGCAGTGAACGGGCAGGGGAAGGTTCCTACGAGCAGTACTTC. Translation gives CASSERAGEGSYEQYF.